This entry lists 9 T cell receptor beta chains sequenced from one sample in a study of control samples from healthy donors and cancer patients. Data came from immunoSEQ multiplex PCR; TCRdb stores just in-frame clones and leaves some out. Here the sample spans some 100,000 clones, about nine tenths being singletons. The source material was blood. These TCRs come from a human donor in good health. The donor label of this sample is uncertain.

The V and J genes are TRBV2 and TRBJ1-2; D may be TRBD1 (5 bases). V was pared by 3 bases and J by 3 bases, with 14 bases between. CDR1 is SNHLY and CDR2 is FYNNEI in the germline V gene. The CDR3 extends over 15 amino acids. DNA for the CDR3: TGTGCCAGCAGTGATGTGGGGGGAGCAGACTATGGCTACACCTTC. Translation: CASSDVGGADYGYTF.

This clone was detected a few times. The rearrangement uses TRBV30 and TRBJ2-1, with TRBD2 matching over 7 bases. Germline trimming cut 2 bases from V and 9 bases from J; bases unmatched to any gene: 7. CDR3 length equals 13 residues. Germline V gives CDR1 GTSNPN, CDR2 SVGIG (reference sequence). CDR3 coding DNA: TGTGCCTGGAGTCTGGGGGGGGACCGTGAGCAGTTCTTC. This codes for CAWSLGGDREQFF.

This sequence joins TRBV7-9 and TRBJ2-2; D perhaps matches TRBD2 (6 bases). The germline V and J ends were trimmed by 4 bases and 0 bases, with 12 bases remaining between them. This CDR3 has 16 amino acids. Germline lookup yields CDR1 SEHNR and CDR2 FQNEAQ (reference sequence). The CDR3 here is CASSSLTRANTGELFF. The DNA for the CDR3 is TGTGCCAGCAGCTCTCTGACTAGGGCGAACACCGGGGAGCTGTTTTTT.

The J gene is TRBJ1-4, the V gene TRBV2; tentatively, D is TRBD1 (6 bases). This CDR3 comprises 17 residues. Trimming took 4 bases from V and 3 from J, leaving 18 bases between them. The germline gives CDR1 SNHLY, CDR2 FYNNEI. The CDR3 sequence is CASSGSLRQEPNEKLFF. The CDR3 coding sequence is TGTGCCAGCAGTGGTAGTCTGAGACAGGAGCCTAATGAAAAACTGTTTTTT.

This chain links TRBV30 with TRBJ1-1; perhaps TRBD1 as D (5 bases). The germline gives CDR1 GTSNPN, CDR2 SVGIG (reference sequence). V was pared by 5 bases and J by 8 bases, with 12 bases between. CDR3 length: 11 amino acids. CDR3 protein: CAWLERGEAFF. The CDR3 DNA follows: TGTGCCTGGCTAGAGCGGGGGGAAGCTTTCTTT. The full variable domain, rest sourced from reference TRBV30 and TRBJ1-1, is SQTIHQWPATLVQPVGSPLSLECTVEGTSNPNLYWYRQAAGRGLQLLFYSVGIGQISSEVPQNLSASRPQDRQFILSSKKLLLSDSGFYLCAWLERGEAFFGQGTRLTVV.

DNA of the CDR3: TGTGCCAGCCGCCATCCCTTGACAGCCAACTATGGCTACACCTTC. Translating gives CASRHPLTANYGYTF. The chain uses TRBV6-6 and TRBJ1-2; the D gene is possibly TRBD1 (5 bases). Germline CDR1 reads MNHNY; CDR2 reads SVGAGI (reference sequence). V gave up 8 bases and J gave up 2 bases, with 18 bases separating them. The CDR3 has 15 residues.

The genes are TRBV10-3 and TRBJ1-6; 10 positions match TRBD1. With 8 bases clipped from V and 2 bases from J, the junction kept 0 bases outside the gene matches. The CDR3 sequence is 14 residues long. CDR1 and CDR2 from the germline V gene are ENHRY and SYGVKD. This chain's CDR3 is CAIGQGAYNSPLHF. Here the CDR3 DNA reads TGTGCCATCGGACAGGGGGCCTATAATTCACCCCTCCACTTT.

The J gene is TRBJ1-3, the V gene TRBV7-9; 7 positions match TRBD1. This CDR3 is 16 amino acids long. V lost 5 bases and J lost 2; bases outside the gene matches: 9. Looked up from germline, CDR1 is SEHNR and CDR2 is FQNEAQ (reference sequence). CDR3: CASSRLGTATGNTIYF. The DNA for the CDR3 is TGTGCCAGCAGCCGCCTTGGGACAGCAACTGGAAACACCATATATTTT.

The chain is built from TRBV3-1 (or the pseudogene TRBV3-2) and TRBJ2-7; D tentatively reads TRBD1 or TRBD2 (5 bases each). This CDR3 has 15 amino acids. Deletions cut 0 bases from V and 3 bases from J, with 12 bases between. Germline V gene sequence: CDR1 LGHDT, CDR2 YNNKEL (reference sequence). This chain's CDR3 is CASSQEWGTHYEQYF. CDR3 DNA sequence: TGTGCCAGCAGCCAAGAGTGGGGGACCCACTACGAGCAGTACTTC.